This T cell receptor (beta chain) was sequenced for a study of T cell responses to AZD1222 COVID-19 vaccine. Study findings and constraints: Unmutated variant regions are reportedly targeted by nearly half of spike-specific TCRs.

Sequencing used immunoSEQ multiplex PCR; TCRdb keeps in-frame clones, though not all of them. The data contain about 110,000 clones, around 90% of them singletons. With respect to this clone: As yet, its antigen is unknown.

The material was peripheral blood, obtained 28 days after the second AZD1222 dose. This clonotype originated in an adult who received the AZD1222 COVID-19 vaccine.

The CDR3 loop reads CASSLAPGSNQPQHF. The CDR3 nucleotides read TGTGCCAGCAGCTTGGCCCCAGGGAGCAATCAGCCCCAGCATTTT. The J gene is TRBJ1-5, the V gene TRBV5-5; possible D gene TRBD1, 5 bases. Trimming left V 0 bases short and J 1 base short, with 8 bases between. The CDR3 is 15 amino acids. Germline V CDR1 and CDR2: SGHKS, YYEKEE (reference sequence).